The 22 T cell receptor beta chains below were found in one sample sequenced in a study of OX40 agonist ivuxolimab in advanced cancers. Data came from immunoSEQ multiplex PCR; TCRdb stores just in-frame clones and leaves some out. The sample gives 77,000 or so clones, roughly 91% of which show up once; about 0.32% is in the top ten. Sequenced material: CD4+ or CD8+ T cells sorted from blood, taken in a trial of the OX40 agonist ivuxolimab. All receptors come from an adult with an advanced solid tumor such as melanoma, head and neck, liver or kidney cancer.

This chain links TRBV11-2 with TRBJ2-2; the match to TRBD2 covers 15 bases. Germline values: CDR1 SGHAT, CDR2 FQNNGV. The length of the CDR3 is 18 residues. V lost 5 bases and J lost 0; bases outside the gene matches: 4. Written as DNA, the CDR3 is TGTGCCAGCAGCGGACTAGCGGGAGGGATAGCGAACACCGGGGAGCTGTTTTTT. Its protein product is CASSGLAGGIANTGELFF.

The chain recombines TRBV5-1 with TRBJ2-5; possible D gene TRBD2, 5 bases. The CDR3 sequence is 17 residues long. V lost 0 bases to trimming and J lost 1 base, with 16 bases between them. The germline V gene has CDR1 SGHRS and CDR2 YFSETQ. The CDR3 DNA follows: TGCGCCAGCAGCTTGGCTTTGTTGGGAGTGATCCAAGAGACCCAGTACTTC. It codes for CASSLALLGVIQETQYF. The full variable domain, rest sourced from reference TRBV5-1 and TRBJ2-5, is KAGVTQTPRYLIKTRGQQVTLSCSPISGHRSVSWYQQTPGQGLQFLFEYFSETQRNKGNFPGRFSGRQFSNSRSEMNVSTLELGDSALYLCASSLALLGVIQETQYFGPGTRLLVL.

In this sample, this clone turned up once. The chain uses TRBV5-1 and TRBJ1-3; D not certain. The CDR3 is made up of 15 amino acids. The germline gives CDR1 SGHRS, CDR2 YFSETQ. Trimming removed 0 bases from V and 0 bases from J, with 7 bases in between. CDR3 protein: CASSLGTVSGNTIYF. The DNA of the CDR3 is TGCGCCAGCAGCTTGGGTACAGTCTCTGGAAACACCATATATTTT. The variable domain in full, with the rest retrieved from reference TRBV5-1 and TRBJ1-3, is KAGVTQTPRYLIKTRGQQVTLSCSPISGHRSVSWYQQTPGQGLQFLFEYFSETQRNKGNFPGRFSGRQFSNSRSEMNVSTLELGDSALYLCASSLGTVSGNTIYFGEGSWLTVV.

The V gene is TRBV5-1, the J gene TRBJ2-5, with D possibly TRBD2 on 6 matching bases. CDR3 length equals 15 residues. The V gene lost 2 bases and the J gene lost 1 base, with 12 bases spanning the gap. Germline CDR1 reads SGHRS; CDR2 reads YFSETQ. CDR3 residues: CASSLALASQETQYF. For the CDR3, the DNA is TGCGCCAGCAGCTTAGCTCTAGCGAGCCAAGAGACCCAGTACTTC.

The chain combines TRBV30 with TRBJ2-4; 9 bases align to TRBD1. The germline CDR1 and CDR2 sequences are GTSNPN and SVGIG (reference sequence). J gave up 7 bases and V 2 bases, and 6 bases lay outside the gene matches. CDR3 size: 14 residues. This CDR3 is CAWSTGGASNIQYF. DNA of the CDR3: TGTGCCTGGAGTACAGGGGGCGCGAGTAACATTCAGTACTTC.

This chain links TRBV7-2 with TRBJ1-2, with 9 positions matching TRBD1. V was clipped by 4 bases and J by 5 bases; unmatched bases: 5. The V gene's germline CDR1 is SGHTA and CDR2 FQGNSA. This CDR3 comprises 14 residues. The CDR3 sequence is CASSSRDRAYGYTF. The CDR3 DNA sequence: TGTGCCAGCAGCTCACGGGACAGGGCTTATGGCTACACCTTC.

This chain joins TRBV29-1 and TRBJ1-2; D gene uncertain. The CDR3 extends over 11 amino acids. Trimming took off 7 bases at V and 7 bases at J, with 13 bases between the two ends. Germline V gene sequence: CDR1 SQVTM, CDR2 ANQGSEA. The DNA of the CDR3 is TGCAGCGACCTGAAGTTGGGTGGCTACACCTTC. This sequence encodes CSDLKLGGYTF.

This clone was recorded a few times. This sequence joins TRBV5-1 and TRBJ1-1; D gene uncertain. Looked up from germline, CDR1 is SGHRS and CDR2 is YFSETQ. The V end was cut by 5 bases, the J end by 1 base, with 9 bases between. The CDR3 is 13 amino acids. CDR3 bases: TGCGCCAGCAGTTTGAGAGGGAACACTGAAGCTTTCTTT. This codes for CASSLRGNTEAFF.

V usage is TRBV4-1 and J usage is TRBJ2-7; possible D gene TRBD2, 5 bases. The V and J ends lost 0 bases and 2 bases respectively, with 11 bases between them. Germline CDR1 reads MGHRA; CDR2 reads YSYEKL. The CDR3 consists of 15 residues. This CDR3 is CASSQDRGNPYEQYF. The DNA for the CDR3 is TGCGCCAGCAGCCAAGATCGAGGGAACCCCTACGAGCAGTACTTC.

This chain uses TRBV19 with TRBJ2-5; 14 bases match TRBD2. This CDR3 has 16 residues. Per the germline V gene, CDR1 is LNHDA and CDR2 is SQIVND (reference sequence). Trimming took 6 bases from V and 5 from J; bases not matched to a gene: 8. CDR3 sequence: CASSMTSGGARETQYF. In DNA, the CDR3 is TGTGCCAGTAGCATGACTAGCGGGGGGGCCCGGGAGACCCAGTACTTC.

V gene TRBV7-9 combines with J gene TRBJ2-7, with 7 bases lining up with TRBD1. Unmatched junction bases numbered 15, after V lost 7 bases and J lost 9 bases. CDR1 is SEHNR and CDR2 is FQNEAQ in the germline V gene (reference sequence). This CDR3 has 14 amino acids. The CDR3 here is CASTLGTEDLRQYF. CDR3 coding DNA: TGTGCCAGCACCCTGGGGACAGAGGACTTACGGCAGTACTTC.

The V gene is TRBV6-1, the J gene TRBJ2-5; a weak D match, TRBD2 (5 bases). The CDR3 has 17 amino acids. V was clipped by 0 bases and J by 5 bases, with 19 bases between them. From germline, CDR1 is MNHNS and CDR2 SASEGT. In DNA, the CDR3 is TGTGCCAGCAGTGAAGCCGGCGGTGGGTGGAGAGGGGAGACCCAGTACTTC. It translates to CASSEAGGGWRGETQYF.

This rearrangement joins TRBV19 to TRBJ2-4; 11 nucleotides match TRBD2. The CDR3 has 16 residues. Trimming cost V 5 bases and J 6 bases; bases outside gene matches: 9. Germline lookup yields CDR1 LNHDA and CDR2 SQIVND (reference sequence). CDR3 in amino acids: CASSLPGLAGGNIQYF. The DNA for the CDR3 is TGTGCCAGTAGTCTCCCCGGGCTAGCGGGAGGAAACATTCAGTACTTC.

The CDR3 nucleotides are TGCGCCAGCAGCCAAGACAGGGGTTATAGTGGCTACACCTTC. This gives the protein CASSQDRGYSGYTF. V is TRBV4-1 and J is TRBJ1-2; D possibly corresponds to TRBD1 (6 bases). CDR3 length equals 14 residues. The germline CDR1 and CDR2 sequences are MGHRA and YSYEKL. Trimming left V 0 bases short and J 7 bases short, with 12 bases between.

The chain employs TRBV10-2 and TRBJ2-3; 8 bases line up with TRBD2. The CDR3 has 11 amino acids. Germline-derived CDR1 and CDR2 are WSHSY and SAAADI. Losses at the gene ends were 10 bases for V and 5 bases for J; bases not matched to a gene: 2. The CDR3 nucleotides are TGCGCCACGGGGGGGAGAGATACGCAGTATTTT. It yields the protein CATGGRDTQYF.

CDR3 in amino acids: CASRKARVGPETQYF. DNA of the CDR3: TGTGCCAGCAGAAAGGCCAGGGTAGGTCCAGAGACCCAGTACTTC. The chain is built from TRBV6-1 and TRBJ2-5, with TRBD1 as a possible D gene (5 bases). Germline CDR1 MNHNS, CDR2 SASEGT. The CDR3 loop spans 15 amino acids. Trimming removed 6 bases at V and 4 bases at J, with 18 bases between.

The chain employs TRBV5-1 and TRBJ1-5, with TRBD1 as a possible D gene (5 bases). Trimming took off 0 bases at V and 6 bases at J, with 10 bases between the two ends. Germline V gene data show CDR1 as SGHRS and CDR2 as YFSETQ. CDR3 length: 14 residues. CDR3 DNA: TGCGCCAGCAGCTTGGTAGGGGCCGGTCAGCCCCAGCATTTT. Its protein is CASSLVGAGQPQHF.

The chain employs TRBV19 and TRBJ2-3, with 7 bases lining up with TRBD1. The CDR3 runs 13 residues. V gave up 2 bases and J gave up 4 bases; unmatched junction bases: 0. Germline CDR1 and CDR2: LNHDA and SQIVND (reference sequence). In DNA form, the CDR3 reads TGTGCCAGTAGTATACAGGGGGCAGATACGCAGTATTTT. Amino acids: CASSIQGADTQYF.

This sequence joins TRBV5-1 and TRBJ2-5; 9 bases align to TRBD1. The trim removed 6 bases at V and 1 base at J, leaving 7 bases unmatched. The CDR3 consists of 15 residues. Germline loops: CDR1 SGHRS, CDR2 YFSETQ. The DNA of the CDR3 is TGCGCCAGCAACCCTCAGACAGGGGGCCAAGAGACCCAGTACTTC. Its protein product is CASNPQTGGQETQYF.

The chain has TRBV28 and TRBJ2-1; D uncertain. The CDR3 is 13 residues long. V was cut by 7 bases and J by 7 bases, with 14 bases left in between. Germline CDR1 and CDR2: MDHEN and SYDVKM. CDR3 sequence (DNA): TGTGCCAGCACCCTCGCCCCCGTGAATGAGCAGTTCTTC. Residues: CASTLAPVNEQFF.

The rearrangement uses TRBV11-2 and TRBJ2-7, with D unresolved. The V gene lost 1 base and the J gene lost 4 bases, with 8 bases spanning the gap. The CDR3 consists of 13 residues. Germline V gene lookup returns CDR1 SGHAT and CDR2 FQNNGV. The chain's CDR3 is CASSLGGGYEQYF. CDR3 DNA: TGTGCCAGCAGCTTAGGGGGTGGGTACGAGCAGTACTTC.

This clone was recorded only once. The genes are TRBV7-2 and TRBJ2-7, with 8 bases aligning to TRBD1. The CDR3 has 15 amino acids. Per germline, CDR1 SGHTA and CDR2 FQGNSA. With 3 bases clipped from V and 4 bases from J, the junction kept 8 bases outside the gene matches. In DNA form, the CDR3 reads TGTGCCAGCAGCTTGCAGACAGGGGACAGGTACGAGCAGTACTTC. Protein product: CASSLQTGDRYEQYF.